One sample yielded the 30 T cell receptor beta chains listed below, sequenced in a study of T cell responses to AZD1222 COVID-19 vaccine. The assay was immunoSEQ multiplex PCR, and TCRdb's table has in-frame clones only and misses some. The sample records about 56,000 clones, about 86% being singletons. The specimen was peripheral blood, collected 28 days after the second AZD1222 dose. The receptors shown here come from an adult who received the AZD1222 COVID-19 vaccine.

The chain recombines TRBV6-4 with TRBJ2-3; 10 bases are shared with TRBD2. Germline CDR1 is MRHNA and CDR2 is SNTAGT. This CDR3 region has 14 residues. V shed 6 bases and J 3 bases; nucleotides not matched to a gene: 3. CDR3 sequence (DNA): TGTGCCAGCAGCCTTAGCGGGGGGACAGATACGCAGTATTTT. Amino acid sequence: CASSLSGGTDTQYF.

This chain uses TRBV30 with TRBJ1-4; no firm D call. This CDR3 is 15 amino acids long. Germline V lookup: CDR1 GTSNPN, CDR2 SVGIG (reference sequence). V gave up 1 base and J gave up 2 bases, with 11 bases separating them. This chain's CDR3 is CAWSAGGITNEKLFF. The CDR3 nucleotides are TGTGCCTGGAGTGCAGGTGGCATTACTAATGAAAAACTGTTTTTT.

The chain couples TRBV5-1 to TRBJ1-1, with unresolved D. CDR3 length: 13 amino acids. V lost 0 bases, J lost 3 bases, and 6 bases lay in between. From germline, CDR1 is SGHRS and CDR2 YFSETQ. The CDR3 here is CASSLGTDTEAFF. As DNA, the CDR3 is TGCGCCAGCAGCTTGGGTACGGACACTGAAGCTTTCTTT.

CDR3: CASSQGQGVWEKLFF. The CDR3 DNA reads as TGTGCCAGCAGCCAAGGACAGGGAGTATGGGAAAAACTGTTTTTT. The chain carries TRBV28 and TRBJ1-4; 8 nucleotides match TRBD1. Germline CDR1 and CDR2: MDHEN and SYDVKM. Trimming at V came to 6 bases and at J to 8 bases, leaving 11 bases not matched to a gene. There are 15 residues in the CDR3.

CDR3 protein: CATSRDLGVDQPQHF. CDR3 nucleotide sequence: TGTGCCACCAGCAGAGATTTGGGGGTGGATCAGCCCCAGCATTTT. The chain joins TRBV15 to TRBJ1-5; possible D gene TRBD1, 5 bases. Germline lookup yields CDR1 LNHNV and CDR2 YYDKDF (reference sequence). V was cut by 0 bases and J by 5 bases, with 11 bases left in between. CDR3 length equals 15 residues.

The CDR3 sequence is CASSTGLYSGANVLTF. CDR3 in DNA: TGCGCCAGCAGTACAGGATTATACTCTGGGGCCAACGTCCTGACTTTC. The chain uses TRBV5-1 and TRBJ2-6; D is perhaps TRBD1 (5 bases). This CDR3 is built from 16 residues. Germline CDR1 and CDR2: SGHRS and YFSETQ. V lost 5 bases to trimming and J lost 0 bases, with 12 bases between them.

The gene calls are TRBV5-1 and TRBJ2-1; D may be TRBD2 (5 bases). Per the germline V gene, CDR1 is SGHRS and CDR2 is YFSETQ. This CDR3 has 15 residues. V lost 0 bases, J lost 2 bases, and 9 bases lay in between. This chain's CDR3 is CASSLGSGAYNEQFF. CDR3 nucleotide sequence: TGCGCCAGCAGCTTGGGTTCCGGGGCCTACAATGAGCAGTTCTTC.

The CDR3 DNA reads as TGTGCCAGCAGCTTATCGGACAGGGGCAATTCACCCCTCCACTTT. Translated, it gives CASSLSDRGNSPLHF. V gene TRBV6-5 combines with J gene TRBJ1-6; 9 bases fit TRBD1. V shed 6 bases, J shed 7 bases, and the junction held 7 bases outside the gene matches. This CDR3 spans 15 amino acids. CDR1 and CDR2 from the germline V gene are MNHEY and SVGAGI.

Turning to this clone: The sample has other DNA sequences that encode this CDR3 too. The chain uses TRBV6-1 and TRBJ1-2; D is possibly TRBD1 (6 bases). Germline CDR1 is MNHNS and CDR2 is SASEGT. This CDR3 spans 13 amino acids. Trimming pared 3 bases from V and 5 bases from J, leaving 10 bases between. The CDR3 loop reads CASSETGDYGYTF. The CDR3 DNA reads TGTGCCAGCAGTGAGACAGGAGATTATGGCTACACCTTC.

The V and J genes are TRBV6-1 and TRBJ1-2; unclear D gene. Trimming shortened V by 3 bases and J by 4 bases, and 12 bases separated the two germline ends. Germline V gene lookup returns CDR1 MNHNS and CDR2 SASEGT. The CDR3 spans 14 residues. CDR3 region: CASSEGGVGYGYTF. Here the CDR3 DNA reads TGTGCCAGCAGTGAGGGAGGAGTGGGCTATGGCTACACCTTC.

Worth noting for this clone: An end of the junction differs from the germline gene, which may be a read error. V and J are TRBV6-5 and TRBJ1-4; possible D gene TRBD1, 6 bases. The V gene's germline CDR1 is MNHEY and CDR2 SVGAGI. The length of the CDR3 is 15 residues. For the CDR3, the DNA is TGTGCCAGCAGTAACTCAGGGGCAACTAATGAAAAACTGTTTTTT. This gives the protein CASSNSGATNEKLFF.

Comment on this clone: The sample contains more than one DNA sequence encoding this CDR3. This chain's CDR3 is CASSPQGNSNQPQHF. DNA of the CDR3: TGTGCCAGCAGCCCCCAGGGGAATAGCAATCAGCCCCAGCATTTT. This sequence joins TRBV7-2 and TRBJ1-5; D is perhaps TRBD1 (6 bases). Germline assignment: CDR1 SGHTA and CDR2 FQGNSA. Trimming removed 5 bases at V and 0 bases at J, with 11 bases between. The CDR3 covers 15 residues.

This chain connects TRBV15 to TRBJ1-1; possible D gene TRBD1, 6 bases. The germline CDR1 and CDR2 sequences are LNHNV and YYDKDF (reference sequence). Deletions cut 1 base from V and 0 bases from J, with 9 bases between. This CDR3 comprises 15 residues. CDR3 coding DNA: TGTGCCACCAGCAGAGGCCACAGGGTGAACACTGAAGCTTTCTTT. It is translated as CATSRGHRVNTEAFF.

This chain links TRBV28 with TRBJ2-6, with D possibly matching TRBD2 (7 bases). CDR1 is MDHEN, CDR2 SYDVKM, per germline. Trimming stripped 6 bases from V and 0 bases from J, with 24 bases between. The CDR3 loop spans 20 amino acids. The DNA for the CDR3 is TGTGCCAGCAGACCGTTGGGGGGGCCCTACCCCCTCTCTGGGGCCAACGTCCTGACTTTC. Translating it yields CASRPLGGPYPLSGANVLTF.

The chain couples TRBV4-1 to TRBJ2-1; D might be TRBD2 (6 bases). Germline CDR1 is MGHRA and CDR2 is YSYEKL. This CDR3 comprises 15 residues. V was clipped by 4 bases and J by 7 bases, with 17 bases between them. Here the CDR3 reads CASSPPDLGRNEQFF. CDR3 coding DNA: TGCGCCAGCAGCCCCCCCGACTTGGGGAGGAATGAGCAGTTCTTC.

The rearrangement links TRBV6-2 or TRBV6-3 to TRBJ1-5; a weak D match, TRBD1 (6 bases). V was pared by 6 bases and J by 4 bases, with 10 bases between. The CDR3 spans 13 residues. CDR1 is MNHEY, CDR2 SVGEGT, per germline. The CDR3 DNA reads as TGTGCCAGCAGCCTAACAGGGAATCAGCCCCAGCATTTT. This encodes CASSLTGNQPQHF.

This chain joins TRBV5-1 and TRBJ1-4; D may be TRBD1 (6 bases). V was pared by 7 bases and J by 0 bases, with 16 bases between. Germline loops: CDR1 SGHRS, CDR2 YFSETQ. This CDR3 has 16 amino acids. Written as DNA, the CDR3 is TGCGCCAGCGGCACCGGGACACTTGCAACTAATGAAAAACTGTTTTTT. Translated: CASGTGTLATNEKLFF.

This clone occurred once. This chain uses TRBV10-3 with TRBJ2-7, with D possibly TRBD2 on 6 matching bases. The germline V and J ends were trimmed by 11 bases and 4 bases, with 15 bases remaining between them. The CDR3 has 12 residues. Germline V lookup: CDR1 ENHRY, CDR2 SYGVKD. The CDR3 nucleotides are TGTGCCCTTGGGACCGGAGGGTACGAGCAGTACTTC. Protein: CALGTGGYEQYF.

The chain recombines TRBV19 with TRBJ1-2; D perhaps matches TRBD1 (5 bases). V was cut by 6 bases and J by 8 bases, with 13 bases left in between. Per the germline V gene, CDR1 is LNHDA and CDR2 is SQIVND (reference sequence). The CDR3 totals 12 residues. The CDR3 loop is CASSRRDGGYTF. CDR3 sequence (DNA): TGTGCCAGTAGCCGGAGGGACGGCGGCTACACCTTC.

The chain employs TRBV7-3 and TRBJ1-6, with D uncertain. The CDR3 is 16 amino acids. V was clipped by 2 bases and J by 9 bases, with 17 bases between them. Germline values: CDR1 SGHTA, CDR2 FQGTGA. The CDR3 here is CASSLGSPGSGSPLHF. CDR3 nucleotide sequence: TGTGCCAGCAGCTTAGGCAGCCCCGGATCCGGTTCACCCCTCCACTTT.

This clone appeared a few times. V is TRBV12-3 or TRBV12-4 and J is TRBJ1-1; unclear D gene. CDR3 size: 13 residues. Trimming left V 6 bases short and J 4 bases short, with 12 bases between. Here the CDR3 reads CASSPPGITEAFF. CDR3 coding DNA: TGTGCCAGCAGCCCCCCGGGGATCACTGAAGCTTTCTTT.

This rearrangement joins TRBV30 to TRBJ1-5; perhaps TRBD1 as D (5 bases). Germline CDR1 and CDR2: GTSNPN and SVGIG (reference sequence). Trimming left V 3 bases short and J 2 bases short, with 8 bases between. This CDR3 spans 13 amino acids. Here the CDR3 DNA reads TGTGCCTGGAGCGGGGGAGGCAATCAGCCCCAGCATTTT. Encoded protein: CAWSGGGNQPQHF.

The chain carries TRBV28 and TRBJ1-1; D not resolved. The CDR3 is 14 residues long. V was shortened by 4 bases and J by 3 bases, with 12 bases between the two germline ends. Per germline, CDR1 MDHEN and CDR2 SYDVKM. The CDR3 here is CASSSYLRDTEAFF. Here the CDR3 DNA reads TGTGCCAGCAGTTCCTACTTAAGGGACACTGAAGCTTTCTTT.

The table lists this clone with a few counts. The DNA for the CDR3 is TGTGCCATCAGCCCTCCTGGGGGCTACAATGAGCAGTTCTTC. Translating gives CAISPPGGYNEQFF. The chain carries TRBV10-3 and TRBJ2-1, with D possibly called TRBD1 or TRBD2 (5 bases each). Per germline, CDR1 ENHRY and CDR2 SYGVKD. The length of the CDR3 is 14 residues. The V end was cut by 6 bases, the J end by 3 bases, with 12 bases between.

This rearrangement joins TRBV28 to TRBJ2-1, with TRBD2 matching 12 bases. V shed 6 bases and J 6 bases; nucleotides not matched to a gene: 9. This CDR3 contains 16 residues. Germline CDR1 and CDR2: MDHEN and SYDVKM. The CDR3 bases are TGTGCCAGCAGCTTACTAGCGGGAGGTATTGTCAATGAGCAGTTCTTC. This sequence encodes CASSLLAGGIVNEQFF.

The rearrangement joins TRBV27 to TRBJ2-1; D call uncertain. Between the trimmed V and J ends, which lost 4 bases and 8 bases, there was a span of 15 bases. This CDR3 spans 14 amino acids. Germline CDR1 and CDR2: MNHEY and SMNVEV (reference sequence). CDR3 DNA: TGTGCCAGCAGTTCCTGGGCGTCATTGGATGAGCAGTTCTTC. It yields the protein CASSSWASLDEQFF.

The chain is built from TRBV11-3 and TRBJ2-5; the D is unclear. The CDR3 runs to 13 residues. Germline V gives CDR1 SGHNT, CDR2 YENEEA. Trimming shortened V by 5 bases and J by 2 bases, and 9 bases separated the two germline ends. The CDR3 DNA follows: TGTGCCAGCAGCCGGACGGTACAAGAGACCCAGTACTTC. This gives the protein CASSRTVQETQYF.

J is TRBJ1-4 and V is TRBV4-1; maybe TRBD1 (6 bases). The CDR3 loop spans 16 amino acids. With 1 base removed from V and 11 bases from J, the gap between germline ends came to 20 bases. Per germline, CDR1 MGHRA and CDR2 YSYEKL. CDR3 sequence: CASSQGAQGSNRKLFF. For the CDR3, the DNA is TGCGCCAGCAGCCAAGGGGCACAGGGATCGAATCGGAAACTGTTTTTT.

The rearrangement links TRBV5-4 to TRBJ1-4, with D unclear. Trimming removed 1 base at V and 7 bases at J, with 8 bases between. Germline lookup yields CDR1 SGHNT and CDR2 YYREEE (reference sequence). The CDR3 runs 13 residues. CDR3 coding DNA: TGTGCCAGCAGCTTGAGGCCGGGTGAAAAACTGTTTTTT. Its protein product is CASSLRPGEKLFF.

The chain has TRBV28 and TRBJ2-3; no reliable D call. Trimming took off 1 base at V and 5 bases at J, with 13 bases between the two ends. Germline-derived CDR1 and CDR2 are MDHEN and SYDVKM. The CDR3 is made up of 15 amino acids. The CDR3 sequence: CASSLFPERKDTQYF. As DNA, the CDR3 is TGTGCCAGCAGTTTATTTCCGGAGAGGAAAGATACGCAGTATTTT.